These T cell receptor beta chains were read from a single sample in a study of Ad26.COV2.S vaccination and SARS-CoV-2 variants. Clones were read by immunoSEQ multiplex PCR, and TCRdb kept only the in-frame ones, dropping some. This sample yields a few hundred thousand clones, of which approximately 89% are seen a single time; approximately 3.4% belongs to the top ten. Specimen: peripheral blood, collected in a trial of Ad26.COV2.S vaccine versus placebo. These receptors all come from a person between 18 and 59 years old who received the Ad26.COV2.S COVID-19 vaccine or a placebo. CDR3s include the opening cysteine and the closing phenylalanine or tryptophan. A D gene is named only where the DNA matches it firmly. Clone size is stated in some rows and not others, as once, few, many or a class when expanded.

>TRBD1|TRBV6-6|.|TRBJ1-2
CASSYRDSYGYTF
TGTGCCAGCAGCTATAGGGACAGCTATGGCTACACCTTC
>.|TRBV6-5|.|TRBJ1-2
CASSRRAAVNYGYTF
TGTGCCAGCAGCCGCCGGGCAGCCGTTAACTATGGCTACACCTTC
>.|TRBV4-1|.|TRBJ2-5
CASSVGPQETQYF
TGCGCCAGCAGTGTAGGACCCCAAGAGACCCAGTACTTC
>.|TRBV11-2|once|TRBJ2-1
CASSFNNYNEQFF
TGTGCCAGCAGCTTTAACAACTACAATGAGCAGTTCTTC
>.|TRBV12-3/TRBV12-4|.|TRBJ1-5
CASSPGSQPQHF
TGTGCCAGCAGTCCGGGTTCCCAGCCCCAGCATTTT
>TRBD2|TRBV7-9|.|TRBJ2-2
CASSLLAGGPNTGELFF
TGTGCCAGCAGCTTACTAGCGGGAGGGCCGAACACCGGGGAGCTGTTTTTT
>TRBD1|TRBV7-8|few|TRBJ1-1
CASTDREARTEAFF
TGTGCCAGCACAGACAGGGAGGCGAGGACTGAAGCTTTCTTT
>TRBD2|TRBV10-3|.|TRBJ2-3
CAINPGGTRDTQYF
TGTGCCATCAACCCCGGGGGGACTAGAGATACGCAGTATTTT
>TRBD1|TRBV6-5|.|TRBJ2-7
CASTNDRDQGYF
TGTGCCAGCACCAACGACAGGGACCAGGGGTACTTC
>.|TRBV5-1|.|TRBJ1-2
CASSLATRGGGYGYTF
TGCGCCAGCAGCTTGGCCACCAGGGGTGGCGGCTATGGCTACACCTTC
>.|TRBV5-1|.|TRBJ2-1
CASSLPGNNEQFF
TGCGCCAGCAGCTTGCCGGGAAACAATGAGCAGTTCTTC
>TRBD2|TRBV19|.|TRBJ2-2
CASIMFSGRHRTGELFF
TGTGCCAGTATCATGTTTAGCGGGAGGCATAGGACCGGGGAGCTGTTTTTT
>TRBD1|TRBV7-9|.|TRBJ1-1
CASSSPQGAGNTEAFF
TGTGCCAGCAGCTCACCACAGGGGGCCGGGAACACTGAAGCTTTCTTT